This paragraph covers one T cell receptor (beta chain) sequence. The data belong to a study of shared clonotypes between healthy human individuals. Study context: Per donor, CD8 memory used one plate, CD8 naive used two, CD4 memory used three and CD4 naive used three.

Among the donors, all were Caucasian adults who lived in Nashville, Tennessee. Genomic DNA from each subset was divided evenly over several immunoSEQ plates. The method was immunoSEQ multiplex PCR; TCRdb's version includes in-frame clones alone and lacks a portion of them. Seen here are millions of clones, 95% observed once, and the top ten hold about 0.13%. The ends lost 8 bases at V and 7 bases at J; junction bases unmatched: 10. The CDR3 extends over 15 amino acids. CDR1 and CDR2 (germline): MGHRA, YSYEKL. Sample: naive CD4+ T cells sorted from blood. As to subset: CD45RA+ positively selected. The genes are TRBV4-1 and TRBJ2-1; the match to TRBD2 covers 11 bases. The TCR sequence derives from a man between 18 and 29 years old in good health. For the CDR3, the DNA is TGCGCCAGCTGTAGACTAGCGGGAATATTTAATGAGCAGTTCTTC. Translated: CASCRLAGIFNEQFF.